This record looks at one T cell receptor (beta chain) sequence and its context. No antigen is known for it. This sample stems from a study of T cell responses to AZD1222 COVID-19 vaccine. The repertoire was sequenced with immunoSEQ multiplex PCR; TCRdb's copy has only in-frame clones and lacks some. The sample shows around 150,000 clones, 92% of them seen only once. The germline V and J ends were trimmed by 4 bases and 6 bases, with 17 bases remaining between them. The CDR3 has 14 residues. The V gene's germline CDR1 is SGHNT and CDR2 YYREEE (reference sequence). Study-wide results and caveats: Within unmutated variant regions lay the reported targets of nearly half of spike-specific TCRs.

The sample here was peripheral blood, taken 28 days after the second AZD1222 dose. The receptor's source is an adult who received the AZD1222 COVID-19 vaccine. The chain links TRBV5-4 to TRBJ2-7; D unclear. The CDR3 DNA is TGTGCCAGCAGCCCTGACCCATCCCCCCCCGAGCAGTACTTC. The encoded protein is CASSPDPSPPEQYF.